One sample yielded the 18 T cell receptor beta chains listed below, sequenced in a study of T cells after yellow fever vaccination. TCRdb analysed the 5' RACE reads with MiXCR anew, one entry per CDR3 protein. The table records roughly 500,000 distinct CDR3 sequences, over 15% of them present only once. Sequencing used PBMCs, obtained 15 days after the yellow fever booster vaccination. The receptors were gathered from a young man who received the YFV17D yellow fever vaccine.

The genes are TRBV7-2 and TRBJ2-1, with D perhaps matching TRBD1 (5 bases). V lost 1 base and J 10 bases, leaving 17 bases between the germline ends. Germline CDR1 reads SGHTA; CDR2 reads FQGNSA. The CDR3 runs to 15 residues. In nucleotides, the CDR3 is TGTGCCAGCAGCTTAGTGGCTTTACAGGCCGGGGAGCAGTTCTTC. This translates into CASSLVALQAGEQFF.

The table lists this clonotype with a few counts. CDR3 residues: CASSGNGGVDTQYF. The CDR3 DNA sequence: TGTGCCAGCAGCGGGAACGGGGGGGTAGATACGCAGTATTTT. The chain recombines TRBV5-6 with TRBJ2-3, with TRBD2 matching over 8 bases. The CDR3 is 14 amino acids. After removal of 4 bases from V and 5 bases from J, the junction contained 6 bases not matched to a gene. Germline V gene sequence: CDR1 SGHDT, CDR2 YYEEEE.

This clonotype was seen more than once but under ten times. The J gene is TRBJ1-1, the V gene TRBV3-1, with D possibly being TRBD1 (5 bases). V dropped 3 bases and J dropped 5 bases, with 13 bases sitting between them. The V gene's germline CDR1 is LGHDT and CDR2 YNNKEL (reference sequence). This CDR3 comprises 14 residues. CDR3 nucleotide sequence: TGTGCCAGCAGCCACCAGGGTGTCGGAACTGAAGCTTTCTTT. The encoded protein is CASSHQGVGTEAFF.

The chain combines TRBV25-1 with TRBJ1-1; D remains ambiguous. Trimming left V 3 bases short and J 5 bases short, with 10 bases between. In germline, CDR1 is MGHDK, CDR2 SYGVNS. This CDR3 has 13 residues. The CDR3 reads CASSDRGITEAFF. The CDR3 coding sequence is TGTGCCAGCAGTGACCGCGGGATTACTGAAGCTTTCTTT.

The rearrangement joins TRBV7-8 to TRBJ2-3; 14 positions agree with TRBD2. CDR3 length: 16 residues. The germline V gene encodes CDR1 SGHVS and CDR2 FQNEAQ. Trimming cost V 3 bases and J 4 bases; bases outside gene matches: 3. In DNA, the CDR3 is TGTGCCAGCAGCTTTCGACTAGCGGGAGGGCCAGATACGCAGTATTTT. This encodes CASSFRLAGGPDTQYF.

This clonotype was counted ten times or more. The chain recombines TRBV7-9 with TRBJ2-4, with TRBD1 identical over 8 bases. Germline-derived CDR1 and CDR2 are SEHNR and FQNEAQ (reference sequence). V gave up 4 bases and J gave up 7 bases; unmatched junction bases: 6. The length of the CDR3 is 14 residues. DNA of the CDR3: TGTGCCAGCAGCTCTCCTCGGACAGGGAACATTCAGTACTTC. Amino acids: CASSSPRTGNIQYF.

The chain uses TRBV7-8 and TRBJ2-7, with TRBD2 matching 9 bases. Per germline, CDR1 SGHVS and CDR2 FQNEAQ. Germline trimming cut 5 bases from V and 6 bases from J; bases unmatched to any gene: 11. This CDR3 region has 15 residues. The CDR3: CASSLPASGMGEQYF. The CDR3 bases are TGTGCCAGCAGCCTGCCCGCTAGCGGGATGGGCGAGCAGTACTTC.

This clonotype has more than one count but fewer than ten. V usage is TRBV19 and J usage is TRBJ2-5; TRBD1 aligns across 10 bases. After removal of 5 bases from V and 4 bases from J, the junction contained 13 bases not matched to a gene. CDR3 length equals 17 residues. CDR1 LNHDA and CDR2 SQIVND come from the germline V gene (reference sequence). The CDR3 coding sequence is TGTGCCAGTAGTGACCCTTTCGGACAGGGGGAGAGAGAGACCCAGTACTTC. As protein: CASSDPFGQGERETQYF.

The chain couples TRBV12-3 or TRBV12-4 to TRBJ1-1, with 7 bases that match TRBD1. V was clipped by 6 bases and J by 3 bases; unmatched bases: 7. The CDR3 totals 14 residues. CDR3 in DNA: TGTGCCAGCAGCATGGGACAGACGGACACTGAAGCTTTCTTT. Its translation is CASSMGQTDTEAFF.

The rearrangement links TRBV20-1 to TRBJ2-7, with D perhaps given as TRBD1 or TRBD2 (5 bases each). The CDR3 consists of 15 residues. Germline CDR1 DFQATT, CDR2 SNEGSKA (reference sequence). V shed 6 bases and J shed 2 bases, with 20 bases lying between them. CDR3 residues: CSATNAQGDPYEQYF. CDR3 DNA sequence: TGCAGTGCCACCAATGCCCAGGGAGACCCCTACGAGCAGTACTTC.

This clonotype was counted a single time. The rearrangement links TRBV27 to TRBJ2-3; 8 bases align to TRBD2. CDR3 length: 15 residues. Germline-derived CDR1 and CDR2 are MNHEY and SMNVEV (reference sequence). The ends lost 7 bases at V and 1 base at J; junction bases unmatched: 7. CDR3 nucleotides: TGTGCCAGCACATCGGGGGGGAGGGGCACAGATACGCAGTATTTT. Its protein product is CASTSGGRGTDTQYF.

The CDR3 is CSARDFGQGSLDTQYF. The CDR3 coding sequence is TGCAGTGCTAGAGATTTTGGACAGGGTTCTTTGGATACGCAGTATTTT. The chain links TRBV20-1 to TRBJ2-3; TRBD1 matches 8 bases. The germline V gene encodes CDR1 DFQATT and CDR2 SNEGSKA (reference sequence). The CDR3 is 16 residues long. V lost 0 bases and J lost 6; bases outside the gene matches: 11.

The chain employs TRBV5-1 and TRBJ2-3; 10 bases agree with TRBD1. The CDR3 has 17 amino acids. Germline CDR1 is SGHRS and CDR2 is YFSETQ. Germline trimming cut 5 bases from V and 2 bases from J; bases unmatched to any gene: 11. As DNA, the CDR3 is TGCGCCAGCAGGGAAGTGACAGGGGGCCTAAACACAGATACGCAGTATTTT. This codes for CASREVTGGLNTDTQYF.

This clonotype was counted only a few times. This sequence joins TRBV29-1 and TRBJ2-2; 9 nucleotides line up with TRBD1. CDR1 and CDR2 (germline): SQVTM, ANQGSEA. V was clipped by 5 bases and J by 6 bases; unmatched bases: 10. The CDR3 has 15 residues. CDR3 residues: CSVTRDRDRPGELFF. The DNA of the CDR3 is TGCAGCGTTACCCGGGACAGGGACCGCCCCGGGGAGCTGTTTTTT.

V is TRBV12-3 or TRBV12-4 and J is TRBJ2-2, with D tentatively TRBD2 (6 bases). The CDR3 extends over 16 amino acids. Between the trimmed V and J ends, which lost 4 bases and 2 bases, there was a span of 14 bases. The CDR3: CASSSIGSYNTGELFF. The CDR3 DNA is TGTGCCAGCAGTTCTATCGGGAGCTATAACACCGGGGAGCTGTTTTTT.

This clonotype was seen more than once but under ten times. A junction boundary mismatches the germline segment, possibly from a read error. V and J are TRBV7-9 and TRBJ2-3; D possibly corresponds to TRBD2 (6 bases). Looked up from germline, CDR1 is SEHNR and CDR2 is FQNEAQ (reference sequence). This CDR3 contains 16 residues. The CDR3 spells CASTLGRSINTDTQYF. The CDR3 nucleotides are TGTGCCAGCACCTTAGGGAGGTCGATCAATACAGATACGCAGTATTTT.

The V gene is TRBV4-3, the J gene TRBJ2-3; TRBD1 matches 8 bases. V was pared by 4 bases and J by 5 bases, with 5 bases of the junction left unmatched. The CDR3 sequence is 14 residues long. CDR1 is LGHNA, CDR2 YSLEER, per germline. The chain's CDR3 is CASSPGTGGDTQYF. The CDR3 DNA sequence: TGCGCCAGCAGCCCCGGGACAGGTGGAGATACGCAGTATTTT.

The rearrangement uses TRBV7-6 and TRBJ1-5; D may be TRBD1 (5 bases). V gave up 5 bases and J gave up 7 bases, with 15 bases separating them. Germline V gene data show CDR1 as SGHVS and CDR2 as FNYEAQ. This CDR3 has 14 amino acids. CDR3 loop: CASSPHEGRQPQHF. The CDR3 bases are TGTGCCAGCAGCCCACATGAGGGACGGCAGCCCCAGCATTTT.